Presented here are 32 T cell receptor beta chains from one specimen sequenced in a study of immune characterization of retroperitoneal liposarcoma. A single record per CDR3 protein comes from TCRdb applying MiXCR to the PCR reads. The repertoire holds 4,300 or so distinct CDR3 sequences, with about 33% as singletons. Material for sequencing was tumor tissue. The origin of the receptors is a male donor with retroperitoneal liposarcoma.

The gene calls are TRBV6-1 and TRBJ2-5; tentative D call: TRBD1 (7 bases). Germline V gives CDR1 MNHNS, CDR2 SASEGT. The CDR3 runs to 18 residues. Trimming took off 2 bases at V and 5 bases at J, with 24 bases between the two ends. The CDR3 here is CASSELRRGRPGFETQYF. DNA of the CDR3: TGTGCCAGCAGTGAACTAAGGAGGGGGCGCCCAGGGTTTGAGACCCAGTACTTC.

This sequence joins TRBV6-1 and TRBJ1-1; D unclear. CDR3 length equals 15 residues. CDR1 is MNHNS and CDR2 is SASEGT in the germline V gene. The V gene lost 4 bases and the J gene lost 6 bases, with 18 bases spanning the gap. The CDR3 DNA follows: TGTGCCAGCAGTGTCCAGAGTTCCGATTTTTCTGAAGCTTTCTTT. It yields the protein CASSVQSSDFSEAFF.

This rearrangement joins TRBV27 to TRBJ1-1, with unresolved D. This CDR3 contains 13 residues. Germline V CDR1 and CDR2: MNHEY, SMNVEV (reference sequence). The V and J ends lost 0 bases and 9 bases respectively, with 11 bases between them. Here the CDR3 DNA reads TGTGCCAGCAGTTTATCGATAAATTTTAAAGCTTTCTTT. Translation: CASSLSINFKAFF.

This clonotype was seen many times. The chain links TRBV6-1 to TRBJ2-1; D is unresolved. Germline values: CDR1 MNHNS, CDR2 SASEGT. V was cut by 6 bases and J by 8 bases, with 14 bases left in between. The CDR3 runs 13 residues. The chain's CDR3 is CASRTLGRYEQFF. DNA of the CDR3: TGTGCCAGCAGAACACTCGGGCGGTATGAGCAGTTCTTC.

This clonotype is categorized as medium-sized. This chain uses TRBV5-4 with TRBJ2-1; 8 bases match TRBD1. The J call may be faulty, since TRBJ2-7 better matches the DNA end. The V gene's germline CDR1 is SGHNT and CDR2 YYREEE (reference sequence). The CDR3 has 14 amino acids. The CDR3 protein is CASSSRTGLGEQYF. The CDR3 DNA reads as TGTGCCAGCAGCTCCCGGACAGGGCTGGGTGAGCAGTACTTC.

This clonotype is medium-sized by share. The chain employs TRBV5-4 and TRBJ2-4; 11 bases agree with TRBD1. This CDR3 region has 15 residues. Germline CDR1 is SGHNT and CDR2 is YYREEE (reference sequence). The V and J ends lost 4 bases and 8 bases, in that order; junction bases with no gene match: 8. CDR3 region: CASSARDRGSDIQYF. The CDR3 bases are TGTGCCAGCAGCGCCAGGGACAGGGGGTCGGACATTCAGTACTTC. Complete variable domain (other parts from reference TRBV5-4 and TRBJ2-4): ETGVTQSPTHLIKTRGQQVTLRCSSQSGHNTVSWYQQALGQGPQFIFQYYREEENGRGNFPPRFSGLQFPNYSSELNVNALELDDSALYLCASSARDRGSDIQYFGAGTRLSVL.

This chain joins TRBV7-2 and TRBJ2-2; D might be TRBD1 (5 bases). The V gene's germline CDR1 is SGHTA and CDR2 FQGNSA. The ends were cut back, 5 bases at V and 4 bases at J, with 11 bases in the middle. The CDR3 has 14 residues. The CDR3 reads CASSAARGTGELFF. As DNA, the CDR3 is TGTGCCAGCAGCGCCGCTAGGGGCACCGGGGAGCTGTTTTTT.

Only a few counts were recorded for this clonotype. In nucleotides, the CDR3 is TGTGCCAGCAGCTCCCTCGCCGACAGGGCCTACGAGCAGTTCTTC. It yields the protein CASSSLADRAYEQFF. The J gene is TRBJ2-1, the V gene TRBV7-8; TRBD1 matches 7 bases. The CDR3 contains 15 residues. Germline loops: CDR1 SGHVS, CDR2 FQNEAQ. The ends lost 4 bases at V and 10 bases at J; junction bases unmatched: 13.

This clonotype was counted many times. The CDR3 DNA reads as TGTGCCAGCAGTTACTCTATCAGTAGCGGAGGCGATGAGCAGTTCTTC. This translates into CASSYSISSGGDEQFF. V gene TRBV6-6 combines with J gene TRBJ2-1, with D perhaps matching TRBD2 (6 bases). CDR3 length: 16 residues. V gave up 0 bases and J gave up 8 bases, with 17 bases separating them. Germline V gene lookup returns CDR1 MNHNY and CDR2 SVGAGI (reference sequence).

This rearrangement joins TRBV6-8 to TRBJ2-4; no firm D call. The CDR3 extends over 15 amino acids. The germline gives CDR1 MNHGY, CDR2 SAAAGT. V gave up 2 bases and J gave up 0 bases, with 8 bases separating them. CDR3 sequence: CASSYPAVAKNIQYF. The CDR3 DNA follows: TGTGCCAGCAGTTACCCAGCAGTAGCCAAAAACATTCAGTACTTC.

The CDR3 spells CASSPTGQGELGSPLHF. In nucleotides, the CDR3 is TGCGCCAGCAGCCCCACCGGACAGGGCGAGCTAGGGTCACCCCTCCACTTT. This rearrangement joins TRBV5-1 to TRBJ1-6, with TRBD1 matching 8 bases. CDR3 size: 17 residues. V was pared by 4 bases and J by 10 bases, with 16 bases of the junction left unmatched. CDR1 is SGHRS, CDR2 YFSETQ, per germline.

The V and J genes are TRBV6-6 and TRBJ2-5; 7 bases are shared with TRBD2. The V gene end was trimmed by 9 bases and the J gene end by 3 bases; junction bases not matched to a gene: 13. This CDR3 contains 15 residues. CDR1 MNHNY and CDR2 SVGAGI come from the germline V gene (reference sequence). The CDR3 region has the DNA TGTGCCAGTTCGCGGGAGCGGTTTAACAAAGAGACCCAGTACTTC. It yields the protein CASSRERFNKETQYF.

Comment on this clonotype: Possible read error: a much larger clone is one base away. The chain joins TRBV6-6 to TRBJ2-1; 8 bases match TRBD2. The V and J ends lost 2 bases and 10 bases, in that order; junction bases with no gene match: 10. Germline V gives CDR1 MNHNY, CDR2 SVGAGI (reference sequence). The CDR3 covers 15 residues. CDR3 sequence: CASSYAREGNYEQFF. In DNA, the CDR3 is TGTGCCAGCAGTTACGCTCGGGAGGGCAACTACGAGCAGTTCTTC.

This clonotype was seen a few times. The chain couples TRBV27 to TRBJ2-4; 9 bases line up with TRBD1. The germline V gene has CDR1 MNHEY and CDR2 SMNVEV (reference sequence). The CDR3 is 16 amino acids. V trimming: 7 bases; J trimming: 8 bases; junction bases outside the gene matches: 15. In DNA, the CDR3 is TGTGCCAGCAAAACTACCCCCGGGACAGGGTTGGACATTCAGTACTTC. This gives the protein CASKTTPGTGLDIQYF.

This chain links TRBV12-3 or TRBV12-4 with TRBJ2-2; D is unresolved. This CDR3 has 14 amino acids. Trimming removed 0 bases at V and 7 bases at J, with 9 bases between. The CDR3 region is CASSLATWNGELFF. The CDR3, as DNA: TGTGCCAGCAGTTTAGCGACCTGGAACGGGGAGCTGTTTTTT.

The J gene is TRBJ2-5, the V gene TRBV5-4; D possibly matches TRBD1 or TRBD2 (6 bases each). The CDR3 contains 18 residues. Per germline, CDR1 SGHNT and CDR2 YYREEE (reference sequence). Trimming cost V 3 bases and J 2 bases, with 23 bases left between them. The CDR3 nucleotides read TGTGCCAGCAGCTCAGCTTTGAGGGCCGGGGGCGGACAAGAGACCCAGTACTTC. The encoded protein is CASSSALRAGGGQETQYF.

This clonotype was seen repeatedly, ten times or more. The gene calls are TRBV25-1 and TRBJ2-7; 7 bases fit TRBD1. The CDR3 consists of 14 residues. V shed 3 bases, J shed 2 bases, and the junction held 4 bases outside the gene matches. CDR1 is MGHDK, CDR2 SYGVNS, per germline. The CDR3 spells CASSEPGQPYEQYF. The CDR3 DNA follows: TGTGCCAGCAGTGAGCCGGGACAGCCCTACGAGCAGTACTTC.

The chain carries TRBV6-1 and TRBJ2-3; TRBD1 matches at 8 bases. The CDR3 is 15 residues long. Germline CDR1 and CDR2: MNHNS and SASEGT. J lost 2 bases, V lost 1 base, and 2 bases had no gene match. CDR3 nucleotide sequence: TGTGCCAGCAGTGAAGGGACAGGGCACACAGATACGCAGTATTTT. Translation: CASSEGTGHTDTQYF.

The chain couples TRBV6-1 to TRBJ2-5; TRBD2 matches at 10 bases. The DNA end is a closer match to TRBJ2-1, so the J assignment may be wrong. The CDR3 runs to 16 residues. Germline assignment: CDR1 MNHNS and CDR2 SASEGT. The CDR3 sequence: CASSPNFRTSGNEQFF. The DNA of the CDR3 is TGTGCCAGCAGTCCGAACTTTAGGACTAGCGGAAATGAGCAGTTCTTC.

The chain employs TRBV27 and TRBJ1-6; 7 nucleotides line up with TRBD1. The V segment lost 6 bases and the J segment 0 bases; nucleotides outside the gene matches: 5. The CDR3 consists of 16 residues. Germline V gives CDR1 MNHEY, CDR2 SMNVEV (reference sequence). CDR3 sequence: CASSDRVSSYNSPLHF. The CDR3 DNA reads as TGTGCCAGCAGCGACAGGGTGAGCTCCTATAATTCACCCCTCCACTTT.

This clonotype was observed many times. The CDR3 DNA reads TGCGCCAGCAGCCAAGAGGGAGGGGGCGATGGCTACACCTTC. Its translation: CASSQEGGGDGYTF. The chain joins TRBV4-1 to TRBJ1-2; 7 bases match TRBD1. Trimming cost V 0 bases and J 6 bases; bases outside gene matches: 4. The CDR3 is 14 amino acids. From germline, CDR1 is MGHRA and CDR2 YSYEKL.

There are a few counts of this clonotype. The J gene is TRBJ2-1, the V gene TRBV4-1, with D unresolved. Germline V lookup: CDR1 MGHRA, CDR2 YSYEKL. Trimming took 1 base from V and 10 from J, leaving 17 bases between them. The CDR3 runs 15 residues. The CDR3 sequence: CASSQVDGLFSEQFF. For the CDR3, the DNA is TGCGCCAGCAGCCAAGTAGACGGCCTTTTCTCGGAGCAGTTCTTC.

V usage is TRBV6-8 and J usage is TRBJ2-5, with 14 bases matching TRBD2. The J call may be wrong; the DNA end is better matched by TRBJ2-7. The CDR3 sequence is 13 residues long. CDR1 and CDR2 (germline): MNHGY, SAAAGT. The CDR3 loop reads CASRTSGRDEQYF. The CDR3 DNA reads TGTGCCAGCAGGACTAGCGGGAGGGACGAGCAGTACTTC.

This clonotype was observed a handful of times. The V gene is TRBV25-1, the J gene TRBJ2-1, with TRBD2 matching 13 bases. The V gene's germline CDR1 is MGHDK and CDR2 SYGVNS. The length of the CDR3 is 16 residues. Trimming cost V 3 bases and J 7 bases; bases outside gene matches: 6. DNA of the CDR3: TGTGCCAGCAGTGACCTCACTAGCGGGAGGGAGAATGAGCAGTTCTTC. Residues: CASSDLTSGRENEQFF.

V gene TRBV12-3 or TRBV12-4 combines with J gene TRBJ1-2, with no clear D. This CDR3 contains 13 residues. Trimming stripped 2 bases from V and 4 bases from J, with 8 bases between. This CDR3 reads CASSLSPAYGYTF. For the CDR3, the DNA is TGTGCCAGCAGTTTATCCCCGGCCTATGGCTACACCTTC.

At least ten counts were recorded for this clonotype. V and J are TRBV27 and TRBJ2-5, with D unclear. Germline-derived CDR1 and CDR2 are MNHEY and SMNVEV (reference sequence). This CDR3 region has 14 residues. V shed 5 bases and J shed 2 bases, with 12 bases lying between them. The CDR3 sequence is CASSRSGPQETQYF. CDR3 DNA: TGTGCCAGCAGTCGGTCAGGACCTCAAGAGACCCAGTACTTC.

A remark on this clonotype: Germline is not matched at one junction end, which may reflect a read error. The V gene is TRBV7-2, the J gene TRBJ2-3; D remains unclear. Germline V gene sequence: CDR1 SGHTA, CDR2 FQGNSA. The CDR3 is 15 residues long. The CDR3 reads CANSSPRTWSYEQYF. As DNA, the CDR3 is TGTGCCAACAGCTCTCCGCGGACCTGGTCCTACGAGCAGTACTTT. The variable domain in full, with the rest retrieved from reference TRBV7-2 and TRBJ2-3, is GAGVSQSPSNKVTEKGKDVELRCDPISGHTALYWYRQSLGQGLEFLIYFQGNSAPDKSGLPSDRFSAERTGGSVSTLTIQRTQQEDSAVYLCANSSPRTWSYEQYFGPGTRLTVL.

CDR3 in amino acids: CASSSLAGGLGEQFF. CDR3 nucleotide sequence: TGTGCCAGCAGCTCTCTAGCGGGAGGGCTCGGTGAGCAGTTCTTC. This rearrangement joins TRBV6-1 to TRBJ2-1, with 12 bases aligning to TRBD2. CDR3 length equals 15 residues. V was pared by 6 bases and J by 9 bases, with 9 bases of the junction left unmatched. Germline loops: CDR1 MNHNS, CDR2 SASEGT.

The chain uses TRBV5-1 and TRBJ2-3; 9 positions agree with TRBD1. V lost 6 bases and J lost 2; bases outside the gene matches: 10. The germline V gene has CDR1 SGHRS and CDR2 YFSETQ. The CDR3 has 16 residues. The CDR3 nucleotides read TGCGCCAGCACCCGTCAGGGACAGGGAGACACAGATACGCAGTATTTT. As protein: CASTRQGQGDTDTQYF.

The table lists this clonotype with a few counts. This chain connects TRBV11-2 to TRBJ2-1; D might be TRBD2 (5 bases). Trimming left V 0 bases short and J 1 base short, with 7 bases between. Per the germline V gene, CDR1 is SGHAT and CDR2 is FQNNGV. The CDR3 runs 15 residues. CDR3 amino acids: CASSLEGASYNEQFF. The CDR3 DNA reads TGTGCCAGCAGCTTAGAGGGAGCTTCCTACAATGAGCAGTTCTTC.

This clonotype was observed a handful of times. This chain uses TRBV6-1 with TRBJ1-5; D is possibly TRBD1 (5 bases). This CDR3 is 19 amino acids long. V dropped 7 bases and J dropped 2 bases, with 27 bases sitting between them. Per germline, CDR1 MNHNS and CDR2 SASEGT. In DNA form, the CDR3 reads TGTGCCAGCAAAGCTCCCCCCCAGGGCGCCCCGGTGGGCAATCAGCCCCAGCATTTT. This translates into CASKAPPQGAPVGNQPQHF.

This chain joins TRBV5-4 and TRBJ2-3; D is possibly TRBD1 or TRBD2 (5 bases each). The CDR3 covers 14 residues. In germline, CDR1 is SGHNT, CDR2 YYREEE (reference sequence). Trimming took off 3 bases at V and 4 bases at J, with 12 bases between the two ends. The CDR3 loop is CASSSDGAPDTQYF. CDR3 nucleotide sequence: TGTGCCAGCAGCTCTGACGGGGCTCCAGATACGCAGTATTTT. Based on the CDR3 plus reference TRBV5-4 and TRBJ2-3, the full variable domain is ETGVTQSPTHLIKTRGQQVTLRCSSQSGHNTVSWYQQALGQGPQFIFQYYREEENGRGNFPPRFSGLQFPNYSSELNVNALELDDSALYLCASSSDGAPDTQYFGPGTRLTVL.